This paragraph reports one T cell receptor beta chain. Its antigen remains undetermined. The input lacks base qualities; no much larger clone sits a single base away. The sample originates from a study of T cells in tumors and immune-related adverse events (dated by TCRdb to about 2021). The treatment or condition label for this specimen denotes: nivolumab (PD-1 blockade) given before sampling. The DNeasy Blood and Tissue Kit was used to extract DNA from formalin-fixed paraffin-embedded specimens. Looking up the germline V gene (reference sequence) yields CDR1 LNHDA and CDR2 SQIVND. The CDR3 holds 17 amino acids from the cysteine to the phenylalanine. This entry keeps only the CDR3 DNA: 51 bases, framed from base 1. V lost 6 bases and J lost 8 bases, and the count of bases not matched to a germline gene is 19. Using the immunoSEQ assay, the TCR beta locus was amplified and sequenced, producing bulk TCR Vbeta CDR3 data. As for the original processing: Non-productive CDR3s, sequences shorter than 7 amino acids, and those not starting with C or ending with F/W were excluded. Only specimens with at least 1000 reads were analysed, and clonotypes were defined at the amino acid level. Clonality was computed as 1 minus Pielou's evenness. To equalize library sizes, abundance-weighted random subsampling with replacement was performed and repeated 100 times so that 95% confidence intervals could be reported. The Morisita overlap index was used to quantify repertoire overlap, and for each specimen the top 40 clones were checked for overlap with the irAE. Not all clones reach the TCRdb copy of this immuneACCESS table, which keeps in-frame sequences only. Checked studies attribute under half of the gap to unresolved V genes and leave the rest unexplained. V, J and clone size derive from that table, while D and trimming were established from the DNA sequence. The sample yields about 2,500 clones; 83% were counted once. The ten largest clones capture more than 6.5% of the sample.

The chain joins TRBV19 to TRBJ1-2, and TRBD1 aligns with 9 junction nucleotides. The receptor was isolated from a female donor with metastatic renal cell carcinoma. Here the sequenced sample was tumor tissue, taken from a patient treated with anti-PD-1 therapy. The bases are TGTGCCAGTAGCACTACAACGATACGGGACAGGGCTCCGGGCTACACCTTC. This sequence encodes CASSTTTIRDRAPGYTF.